This TCR beta chain was identified during a study of a mutant IDH1 vaccine in newly diagnosed glioma. With regard to this clone: Its cognate antigen is unknown.

The repertoire was sequenced with immunoSEQ multiplex PCR; TCRdb's copy has only in-frame clones and lacks some. The profile shows roughly 50,000 clones, 70% to 85% of them singletons. This CDR3 spans 15 amino acids. Trimming shortened V by 3 bases and J by 15 bases, and 25 bases separated the two germline ends. Germline CDR1 and CDR2: SGHTA and FQGNSA. As for time point: week 5, during vaccination. What each vaccine dose contained was 300 ug of mutant IDH1 20-mer peptide, accompanied by topical imiquimod. This chain joins TRBV7-2 and TRBJ2-3; D possibly uses TRBD1 or TRBD2 (5 bases each). The TCR was taken from a woman in her late teens or twenties with glioma. Some clones in this sample may be carry-over from other donors' samples. Specimen: PBMCs, collected from a glioma patient whose treatment included an IDH1 peptide vaccine. CDR3 nucleotide sequence: TGTGCCAGCAGCTTCGGCCCCTCCGCTAGCCTAAGGGGCTATTTT. The encoded protein is CASSFGPSASLRGYF.